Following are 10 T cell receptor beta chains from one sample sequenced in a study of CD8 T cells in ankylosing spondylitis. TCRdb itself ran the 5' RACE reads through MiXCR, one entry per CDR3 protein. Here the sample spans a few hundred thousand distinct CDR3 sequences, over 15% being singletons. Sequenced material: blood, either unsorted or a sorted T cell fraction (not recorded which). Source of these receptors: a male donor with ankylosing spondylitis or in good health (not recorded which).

The CDR3 sequence: CASSSHRGTATGELFF. DNA for the CDR3: TGTGCCAGCAGCTCCCACAGGGGAACGGCCACCGGGGAGCTGTTTTTT. This rearrangement joins TRBV11-2 to TRBJ2-2, with 7 bases matching TRBD1. V was pared by 4 bases and J by 4 bases, with 9 bases of the junction left unmatched. The CDR3 is 16 amino acids. CDR1 and CDR2 (germline): SGHAT, FQNNGV.

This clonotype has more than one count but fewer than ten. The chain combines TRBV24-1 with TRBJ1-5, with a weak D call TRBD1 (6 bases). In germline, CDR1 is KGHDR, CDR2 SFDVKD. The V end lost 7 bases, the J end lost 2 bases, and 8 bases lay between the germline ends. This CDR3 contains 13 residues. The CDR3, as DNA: TGTGCCACCAGAGGACAGCGCAATCAGCCCCAGCATTTT. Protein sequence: CATRGQRNQPQHF.

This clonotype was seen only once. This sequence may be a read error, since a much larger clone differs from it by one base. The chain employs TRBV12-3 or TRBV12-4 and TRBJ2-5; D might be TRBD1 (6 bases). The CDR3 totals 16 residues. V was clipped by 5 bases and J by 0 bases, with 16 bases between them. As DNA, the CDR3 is TGTGCCAGCAGTCCGCCGATAGGGGGTCACCAAGAGACCCAGTACTTC. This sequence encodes CASSPPIGGHQETQYF.

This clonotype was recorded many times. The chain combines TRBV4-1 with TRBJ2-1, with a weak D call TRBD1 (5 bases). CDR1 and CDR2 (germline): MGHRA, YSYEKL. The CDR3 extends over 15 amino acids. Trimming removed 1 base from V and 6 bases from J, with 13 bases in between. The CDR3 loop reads CASSQGARAGNEQFF. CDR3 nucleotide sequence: TGCGCCAGCAGCCAAGGGGCCAGGGCTGGCAATGAGCAGTTCTTC.

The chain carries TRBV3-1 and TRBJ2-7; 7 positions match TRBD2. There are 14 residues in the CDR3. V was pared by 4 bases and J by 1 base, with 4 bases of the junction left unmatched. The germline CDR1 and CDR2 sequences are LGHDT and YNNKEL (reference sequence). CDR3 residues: CASSPLAASYEQYF. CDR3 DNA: TGTGCCAGCAGCCCCCTAGCGGCTTCCTACGAGCAGTACTTC.

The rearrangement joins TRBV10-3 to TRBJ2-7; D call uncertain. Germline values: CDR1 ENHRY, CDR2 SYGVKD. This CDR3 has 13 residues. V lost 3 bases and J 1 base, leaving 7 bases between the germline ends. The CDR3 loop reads CAISEGSSYEQYF. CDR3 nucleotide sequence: TGTGCCATCAGTGAAGGTAGTTCCTACGAGCAGTACTTC.

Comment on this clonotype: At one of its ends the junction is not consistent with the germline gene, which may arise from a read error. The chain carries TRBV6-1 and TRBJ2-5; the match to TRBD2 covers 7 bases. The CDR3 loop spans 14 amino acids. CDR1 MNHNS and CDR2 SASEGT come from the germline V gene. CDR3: CASGDRDYQETQYF. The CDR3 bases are TGTGCCAGCGGTGACCGGGACTATCAAGAGACCCAGTACTTC.

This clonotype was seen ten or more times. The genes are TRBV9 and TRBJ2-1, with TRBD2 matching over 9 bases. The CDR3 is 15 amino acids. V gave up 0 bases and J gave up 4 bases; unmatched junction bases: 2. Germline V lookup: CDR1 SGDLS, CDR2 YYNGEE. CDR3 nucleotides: TGTGCCAGCAGCGTAGGGCTAGCGGGGTACAATGAGCAGTTCTTC. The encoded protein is CASSVGLAGYNEQFF.

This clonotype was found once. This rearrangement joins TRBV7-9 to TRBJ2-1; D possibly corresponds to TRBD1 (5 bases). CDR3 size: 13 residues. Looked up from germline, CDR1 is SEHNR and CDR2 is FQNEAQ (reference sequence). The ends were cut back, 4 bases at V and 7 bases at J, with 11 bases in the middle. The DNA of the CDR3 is TGTGCCAGCAGCTCAGGGTCTGGAAATGAGCAGTTCTTC. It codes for CASSSGSGNEQFF. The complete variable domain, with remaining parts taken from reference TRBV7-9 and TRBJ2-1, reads DTGVSQNPRHKITKRGQNVTFRCDPISEHNRLYWYRQTLGQGPEFLTYFQNEAQLEKSRLLSDRFSAERPKGSFSTLEIQRTEQGDSAMYLCASSSGSGNEQFFGPGTRLTVL.

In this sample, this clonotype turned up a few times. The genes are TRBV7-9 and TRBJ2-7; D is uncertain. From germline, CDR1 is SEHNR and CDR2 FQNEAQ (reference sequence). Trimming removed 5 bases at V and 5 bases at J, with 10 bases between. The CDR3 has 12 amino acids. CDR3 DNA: TGTGCCAGCAGCACCTTCACCCACGAGCAGTACTTC. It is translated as CASSTFTHEQYF. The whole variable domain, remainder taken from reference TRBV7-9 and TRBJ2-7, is DTGVSQNPRHKITKRGQNVTFRCDPISEHNRLYWYRQTLGQGPEFLTYFQNEAQLEKSRLLSDRFSAERPKGSFSTLEIQRTEQGDSAMYLCASSTFTHEQYFGPGTRLTVT.